The sample holds a few counts of the clone carrying this TCR beta chain. TCRdb's table, derived via immunoSEQ multiplex PCR, lists solely in-frame clones and lacks some. Here the sample spans 35,000 to 55,000 clones, about two thirds being singletons. These data belong to a study of blood T cell repertoires in COVID-19. This CDR3 has 13 residues. The germline gives CDR1 SGHTS, CDR2 YDEGEE. V shed 4 bases and J 6 bases; nucleotides not matched to a gene: 4. The clonotype comes from an elderly man with acute or convalescent COVID-19. Sequenced material: peripheral blood. The chain is built from TRBV5-8 and TRBJ1-5; 7 bases are a match to TRBD1. CDR3 sequence (DNA): TGTGCCAGCAGCCGACAGGGATTTCAGCCCCAGCATTTT. This sequence encodes CASSRQGFQPQHF.